The clone carrying this T cell receptor beta chain turned up a few times. Its matching antigen is unknown. The sample comes from a study of response to subunit inactivated influenza vaccine. Study results and caveats: Authors proposed each seasonal influenza vaccination draws in few new T cells.

CDR1 KGHDR and CDR2 SFDVKD come from the germline V gene. With 3 bases clipped from V and 2 bases from J, the junction kept 6 bases outside the gene matches. This CDR3 comprises 16 residues. TCRdb itself ran the RT-PCR reads through MiXCR, one entry per CDR3 protein. Found here are around 570,000 distinct CDR3 sequences, approximately 7.1% of them singletons; the top ten hold approximately 13%. Sequencing was performed on PBMCs from blood, taken 23 to 25 months after vaccination. This clonotype was obtained from a man between 50 and 75 years old who received an inactivated influenza vaccine. The V and J genes are TRBV24-1 and TRBJ2-7; 10 bases are shared with TRBD2. The CDR3, as DNA: TGTGCCACCAGTGATCCAAGCGGGGGGGGAACCTACGAGCAGTACTTC. Encoded protein: CATSDPSGGGTYEQYF.